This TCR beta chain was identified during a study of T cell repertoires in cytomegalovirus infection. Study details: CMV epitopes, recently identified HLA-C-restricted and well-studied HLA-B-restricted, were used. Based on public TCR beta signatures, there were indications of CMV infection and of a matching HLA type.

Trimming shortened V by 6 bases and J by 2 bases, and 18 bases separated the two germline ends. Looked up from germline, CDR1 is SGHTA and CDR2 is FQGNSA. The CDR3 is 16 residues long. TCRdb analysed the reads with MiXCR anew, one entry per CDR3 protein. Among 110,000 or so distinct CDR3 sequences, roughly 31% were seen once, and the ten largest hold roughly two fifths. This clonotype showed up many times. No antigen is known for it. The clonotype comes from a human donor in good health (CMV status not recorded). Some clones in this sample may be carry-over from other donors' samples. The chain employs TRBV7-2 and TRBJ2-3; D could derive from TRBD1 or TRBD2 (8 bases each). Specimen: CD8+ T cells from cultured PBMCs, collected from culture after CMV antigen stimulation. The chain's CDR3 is CASSTSGQGNTDTQYF. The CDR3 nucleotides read TGTGCCAGCAGTACTAGCGGACAGGGTAACACAGATACGCAGTATTTT.